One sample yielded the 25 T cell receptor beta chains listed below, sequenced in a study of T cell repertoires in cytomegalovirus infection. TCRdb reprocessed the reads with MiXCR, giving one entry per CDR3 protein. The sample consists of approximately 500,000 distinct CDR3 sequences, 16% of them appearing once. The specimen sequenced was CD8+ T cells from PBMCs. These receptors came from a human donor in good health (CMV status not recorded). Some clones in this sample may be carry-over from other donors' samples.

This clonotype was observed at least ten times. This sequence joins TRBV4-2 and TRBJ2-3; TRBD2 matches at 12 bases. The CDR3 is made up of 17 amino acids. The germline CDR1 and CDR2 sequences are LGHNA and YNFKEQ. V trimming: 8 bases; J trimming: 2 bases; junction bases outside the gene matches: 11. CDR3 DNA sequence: TGTGCCAGCGCTCGGACTAGCGGGGCCGCGTTCACAGATACGCAGTATTTT. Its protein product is CASARTSGAAFTDTQYF.

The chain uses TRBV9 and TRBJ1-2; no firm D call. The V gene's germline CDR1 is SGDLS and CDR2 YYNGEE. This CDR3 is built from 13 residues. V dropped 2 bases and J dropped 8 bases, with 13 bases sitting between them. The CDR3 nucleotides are TGTGCCAGCAGCGTTTTGGAGTTTCGCGGCTACACCTTC. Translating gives CASSVLEFRGYTF.

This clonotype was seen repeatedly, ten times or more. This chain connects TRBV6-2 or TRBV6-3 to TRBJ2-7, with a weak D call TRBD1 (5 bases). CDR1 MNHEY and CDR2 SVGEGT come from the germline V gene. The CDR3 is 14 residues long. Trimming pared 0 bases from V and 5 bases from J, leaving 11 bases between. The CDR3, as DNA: TGTGCCAGCAGTTACTCGGGGCCTCGCGACGAGCAGTACTTC. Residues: CASSYSGPRDEQYF.

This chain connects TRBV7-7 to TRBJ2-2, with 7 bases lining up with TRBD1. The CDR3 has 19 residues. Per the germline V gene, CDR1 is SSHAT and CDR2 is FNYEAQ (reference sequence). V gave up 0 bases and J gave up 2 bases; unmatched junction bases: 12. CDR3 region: CASSLALNRGYLNTGELFF. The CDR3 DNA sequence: TGTGCCAGCAGCTTAGCGCTGAACAGGGGATATCTTAACACCGGGGAGCTGTTTTTT.

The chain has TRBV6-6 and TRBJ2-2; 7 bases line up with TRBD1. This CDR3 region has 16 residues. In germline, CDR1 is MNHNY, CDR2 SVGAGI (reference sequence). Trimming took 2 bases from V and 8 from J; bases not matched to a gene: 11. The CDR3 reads CASSYSRDSYAGELFF. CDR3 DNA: TGTGCCAGCAGTTACAGCAGGGACAGTTATGCGGGGGAGCTGTTTTTT.

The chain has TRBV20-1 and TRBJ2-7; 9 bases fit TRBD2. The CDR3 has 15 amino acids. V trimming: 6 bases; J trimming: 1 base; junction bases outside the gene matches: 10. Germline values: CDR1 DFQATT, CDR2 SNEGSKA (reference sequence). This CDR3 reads CSATGLALSSYEQYF. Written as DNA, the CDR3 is TGCAGTGCCACGGGACTAGCCCTTTCTTCCTACGAGCAGTACTTC.

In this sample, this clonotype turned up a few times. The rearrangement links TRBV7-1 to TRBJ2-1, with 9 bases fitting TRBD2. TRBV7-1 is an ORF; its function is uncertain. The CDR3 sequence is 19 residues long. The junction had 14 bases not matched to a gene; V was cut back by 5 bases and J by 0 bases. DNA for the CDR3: TGTGCCAGCAGCCCCGAGGGTGCCCGCGGGGGGGCCTCCTACAATGAGCAGTTCTTC. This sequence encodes CASSPEGARGGASYNEQFF.

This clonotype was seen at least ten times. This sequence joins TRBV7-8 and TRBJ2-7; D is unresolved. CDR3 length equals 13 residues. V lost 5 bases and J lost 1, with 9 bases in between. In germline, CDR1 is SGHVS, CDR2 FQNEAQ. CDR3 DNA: TGTGCCAGCAGCCCTGACATATCCTACGAGCAGTACTTC. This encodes CASSPDISYEQYF.

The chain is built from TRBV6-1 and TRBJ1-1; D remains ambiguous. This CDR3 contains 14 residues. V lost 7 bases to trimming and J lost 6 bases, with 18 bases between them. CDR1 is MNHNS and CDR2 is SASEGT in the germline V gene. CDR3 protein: CASTSYGLTAEAFF. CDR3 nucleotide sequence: TGTGCCAGCACCTCCTACGGACTCACGGCTGAAGCTTTCTTT.

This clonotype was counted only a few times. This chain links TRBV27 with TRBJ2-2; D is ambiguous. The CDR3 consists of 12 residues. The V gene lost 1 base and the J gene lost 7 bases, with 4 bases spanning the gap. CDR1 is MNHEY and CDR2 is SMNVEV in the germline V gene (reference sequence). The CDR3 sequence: CASSLLNGELFF. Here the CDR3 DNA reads TGTGCCAGCAGTTTATTGAACGGGGAGCTGTTTTTT.

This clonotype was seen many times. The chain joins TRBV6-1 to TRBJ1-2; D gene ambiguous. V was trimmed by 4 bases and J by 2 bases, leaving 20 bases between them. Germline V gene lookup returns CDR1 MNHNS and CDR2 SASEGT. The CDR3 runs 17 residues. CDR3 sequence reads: CASSAHYLTEGNYGYTF. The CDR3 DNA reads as TGTGCCAGCAGTGCCCACTACCTAACGGAGGGCAACTATGGCTACACCTTC.

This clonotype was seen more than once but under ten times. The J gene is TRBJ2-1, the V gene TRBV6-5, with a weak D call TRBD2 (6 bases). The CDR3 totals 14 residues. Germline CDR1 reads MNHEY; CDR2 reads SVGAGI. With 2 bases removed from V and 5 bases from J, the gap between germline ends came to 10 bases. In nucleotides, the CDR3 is TGTGCCAGCAGTTACGGAGGGGAAGACAATGAGCAGTTCTTC. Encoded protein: CASSYGGEDNEQFF.

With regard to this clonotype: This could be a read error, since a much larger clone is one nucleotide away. CDR3 protein: CASSLKTSSGYNEEFF. The DNA of the CDR3 is TGTGCCAGCAGTCTCAAGACTAGCAGCGGCTACAATGAGGAGTTCTTC. V is TRBV28 and J is TRBJ2-1; 7 nucleotides line up with TRBD2. The CDR3 contains 16 residues. Germline V lookup: CDR1 MDHEN, CDR2 SYDVKM.

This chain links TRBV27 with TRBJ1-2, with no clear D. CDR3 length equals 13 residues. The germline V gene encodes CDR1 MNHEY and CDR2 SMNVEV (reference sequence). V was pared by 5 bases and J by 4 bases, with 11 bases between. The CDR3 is CASSRGLFYGYTF. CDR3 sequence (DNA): TGTGCCAGCAGTCGAGGCCTGTTCTATGGCTACACCTTC.

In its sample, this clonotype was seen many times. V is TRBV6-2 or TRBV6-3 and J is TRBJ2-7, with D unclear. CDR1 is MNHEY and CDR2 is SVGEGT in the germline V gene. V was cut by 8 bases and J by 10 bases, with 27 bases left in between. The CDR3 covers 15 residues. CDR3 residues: CASPLTTSSDVDQYF. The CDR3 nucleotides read TGTGCCAGCCCTCTCACCACCTCCTCGGACGTCGACCAGTACTTC.

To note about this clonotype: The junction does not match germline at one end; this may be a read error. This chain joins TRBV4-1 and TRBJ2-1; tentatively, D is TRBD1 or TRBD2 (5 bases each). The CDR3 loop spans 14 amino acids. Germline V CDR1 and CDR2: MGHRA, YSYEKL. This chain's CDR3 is CASSPVRGVNEQLF. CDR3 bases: TGCGCCAGCAGCCCCGTCCGAGGGGTGAATGAGCAGTTATTC.

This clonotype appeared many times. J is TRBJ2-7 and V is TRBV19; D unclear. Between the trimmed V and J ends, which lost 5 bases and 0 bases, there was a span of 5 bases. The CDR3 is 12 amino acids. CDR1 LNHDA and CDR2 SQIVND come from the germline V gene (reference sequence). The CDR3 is CASSSRSYEQYF. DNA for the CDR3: TGTGCCAGTAGTTCGCGCTCCTACGAGCAGTACTTC.

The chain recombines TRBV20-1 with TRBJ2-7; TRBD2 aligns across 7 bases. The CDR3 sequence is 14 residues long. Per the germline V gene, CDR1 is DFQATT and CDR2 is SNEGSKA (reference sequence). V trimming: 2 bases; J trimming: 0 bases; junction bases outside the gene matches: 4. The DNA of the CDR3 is TGCAGTGCTAGAACTAGCGTTAGCTCCTACGAGCAGTACTTC. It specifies CSARTSVSSYEQYF.

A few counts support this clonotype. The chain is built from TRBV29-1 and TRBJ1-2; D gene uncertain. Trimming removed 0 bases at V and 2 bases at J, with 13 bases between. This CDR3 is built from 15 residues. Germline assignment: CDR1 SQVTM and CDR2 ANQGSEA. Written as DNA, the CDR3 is TGCAGCGTTGAAGATCGGCCGGTAAAGAACTATGGCTACACCTTC. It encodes CSVEDRPVKNYGYTF.

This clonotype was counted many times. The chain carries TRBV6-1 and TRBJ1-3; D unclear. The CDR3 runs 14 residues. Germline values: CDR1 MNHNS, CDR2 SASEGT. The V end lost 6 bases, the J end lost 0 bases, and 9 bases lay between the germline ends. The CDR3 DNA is TGTGCCAGCAGGCCGGGATTCTCTGGAAACACCATATATTTT. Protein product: CASRPGFSGNTIYF.

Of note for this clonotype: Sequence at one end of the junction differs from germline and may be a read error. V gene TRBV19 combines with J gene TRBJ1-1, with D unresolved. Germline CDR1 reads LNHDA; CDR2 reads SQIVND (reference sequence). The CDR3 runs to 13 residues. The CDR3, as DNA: TGTGCCAGTACTGCCGCAATCCCTTCAGAGTCTTTATTT. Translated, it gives CASTAAIPSESLF.

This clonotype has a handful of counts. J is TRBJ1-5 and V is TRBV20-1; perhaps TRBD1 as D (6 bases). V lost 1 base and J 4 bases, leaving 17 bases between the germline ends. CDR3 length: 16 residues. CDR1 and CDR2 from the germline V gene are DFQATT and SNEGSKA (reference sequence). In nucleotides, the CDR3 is TGCAGTGCTAGAGGACAGGCCGAGGGGAGGAATCAGCCCCAGCATTTT. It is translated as CSARGQAEGRNQPQHF.

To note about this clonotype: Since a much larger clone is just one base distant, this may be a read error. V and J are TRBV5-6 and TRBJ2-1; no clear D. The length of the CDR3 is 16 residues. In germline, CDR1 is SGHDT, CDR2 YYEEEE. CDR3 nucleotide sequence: TGTGCCAGCAGCTTGGACAGCGAAAGACCCTCCAATGTGCAGTTCTTC. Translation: CASSLDSERPSNVQFF.

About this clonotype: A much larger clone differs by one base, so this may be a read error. The CDR3 DNA sequence: TGTGCCAGCAGTCTCGGGGGGGTGAACTACGAGCAGTACTTC. This translates into CASSLGGVNYEQYF. The chain joins TRBV27 to TRBJ2-7; 8 positions agree with TRBD2. V dropped 5 bases and J dropped 3; count of bases not matched to a gene: 6. This CDR3 has 14 amino acids. Germline V gene data show CDR1 as MNHEY and CDR2 as SMNVEV (reference sequence).

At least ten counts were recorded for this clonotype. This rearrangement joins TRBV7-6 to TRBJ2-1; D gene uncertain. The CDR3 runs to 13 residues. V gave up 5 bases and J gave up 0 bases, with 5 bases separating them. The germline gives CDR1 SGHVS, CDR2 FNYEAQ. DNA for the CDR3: TGTGCCAGCAGCCGAAGCTCCTACAATGAGCAGTTCTTC. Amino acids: CASSRSSYNEQFF. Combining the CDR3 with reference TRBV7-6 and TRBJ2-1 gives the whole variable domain GAGVSQSPRYKVTKRGQDVALRCDPISGHVSLYWYRQALGQGPEFLTYFNYEAQQDKSGLPNDRFSAERPEGSISTLTIQRTEQRDSAMYRCASSRSSYNEQFFGPGTRLTVL.